Listed here are 2 T cell receptor beta chains from one sample, sequenced in a study of neurological immune-mediated disorders. TCRdb fed the 5' RACE reads into MiXCR, producing one record per CDR3 protein. The sample has about 21,000 distinct CDR3 sequences, roughly 14% seen once. Source material: PBMCs. The receptors here all came from a female donor with HTLV-1-associated myelopathy (HAM/TSP).

This clonotype was counted at least ten times. The chain recombines TRBV7-2 with TRBJ1-2; unclear D gene. V gave up 5 bases and J gave up 3 bases, with 16 bases separating them. CDR3 length equals 15 residues. Germline CDR1 reads SGHTA; CDR2 reads FQGNSA. CDR3 loop: CASSQERWSHYGYTF. For the CDR3, the DNA is TGTGCCAGCAGCCAAGAGCGGTGGAGTCACTATGGCTACACCTTC.

This clonotype came up many times. The chain joins TRBV9 to TRBJ2-7, with D possibly matching TRBD2 (5 bases). V lost 5 bases, J lost 2 bases, and 17 bases lay in between. This CDR3 region has 15 residues. CDR1 and CDR2 (germline): SGDLS, YYNGEE. The CDR3 spells CASSPDGGGTYEQYF. The CDR3 DNA is TGTGCCAGCAGTCCCGACGGAGGTGGCACCTACGAGCAGTACTTC.